This TCR beta chain was captured in a study of shared clonotypes between healthy human individuals. The study, taken as a whole, reports: Sequencing depth was predicted to influence how clonotypes are shared among donors.

Sequenced by immunoSEQ multiplex PCR; TCRdb stores in-frame clones only, minus some. The sample shows about 580,000 clones, about 98% of them seen only once. Naive CD8 populations comprised CD45RO-negative cells positively selected for CCR7, excluding terminally differentiated effector memory CD45RA+ cells. CDR1 is MDHEN and CDR2 is SYDVKM in the germline V gene. The junction had 9 bases not matched to a gene; V was cut back by 7 bases and J by 5 bases. The CDR3 spans 15 residues. On this clone itself: Its antigen is still unknown.

This sequence joins TRBV28 and TRBJ2-2; 8 bases align to TRBD1. The sequenced material came from naive CD8+ T cells sorted from blood. The receptor's source is a man in his thirties or forties in good health. CDR3 sequence (DNA): TGTGCCAGCACAGGGGGCGTGCGAAGAACCGGGGAGCTGTTTTTT. Translation gives CASTGGVRRTGELFF. The whole variable domain, remainder taken from reference TRBV28 and TRBJ2-2, is DVKVTQSSRYLVKRTGEKVFLECVQDMDHENMFWYRQDPGLGLRLIYFSYDVKMKEKGDIPEGYSVSREKKERFSLILESASTNQTSMYLCASTGGVRRTGELFFGEGSRLTVL.